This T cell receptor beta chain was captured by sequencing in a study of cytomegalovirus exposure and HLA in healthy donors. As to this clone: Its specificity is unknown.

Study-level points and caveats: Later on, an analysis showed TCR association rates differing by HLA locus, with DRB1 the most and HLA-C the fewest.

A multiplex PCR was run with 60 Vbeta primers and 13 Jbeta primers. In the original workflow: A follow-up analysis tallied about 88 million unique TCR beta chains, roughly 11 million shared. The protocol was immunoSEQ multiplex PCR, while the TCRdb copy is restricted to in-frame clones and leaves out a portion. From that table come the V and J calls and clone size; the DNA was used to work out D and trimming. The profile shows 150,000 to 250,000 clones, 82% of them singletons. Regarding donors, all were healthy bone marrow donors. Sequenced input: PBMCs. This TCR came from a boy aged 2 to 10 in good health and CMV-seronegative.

Here the CDR3 DNA reads TGTGCCAGCAGTAGGGGGGGACAGGGCTGGAACTATGGCTACACCTTC. Amino acids: CASSRGGQGWNYGYTF. The rearrangement joins TRBV27 to TRBJ1-2; 9 bases map to TRBD1. Germline CDR1 is MNHEY and CDR2 is SMNVEV (reference sequence). The CDR3 has 16 residues. J lost 2 bases, V lost 5 bases, and 9 bases had no gene match.